This is a list of T cell receptor beta chains from one sample in a study of T cell responses to AZD1222 COVID-19 vaccine. The table came from immunoSEQ multiplex PCR; TCRdb's copy has only in-frame clones and leaves some out. The sample carries around 87,000 clones, just over 90% recorded once. The material sequenced was peripheral blood, taken on day 0 of AZD1222 vaccination. The receptors derive from an adult in good health. CDR3s include the opening cysteine and the closing phenylalanine or tryptophan. D genes are given only for firm matches. For some rows the clone size is stated as once, few or many, or as a class when expanded; others skip it.

cdr3_nt cdr3_aa v_call d_call clone_size j_call
TGTGCCAGCTCACACGACAGGGCTATGGATACGCAGTATTTT CASSHDRAMDTQYF TRBV18 TRBD1 NA TRBJ2-3
TGTGCCAGCAGCGTAGGAATTGCTAGCGGGGGGACCGGGGGCTACGAGCAGTACTTC CASSVGIASGGTGGYEQYF TRBV9 TRBD2 NA TRBJ2-7
TGTGCCAGCAGCCGAGACGGGGACACTCTGGGGGAAAAACTGTTTTTT CASSRDGDTLGEKLFF TRBV4-2 NA NA TRBJ1-4
TGTGCCAGCAGCGTAGCTGTAGGGGGTGGTGAGCAGTACTTC CASSVAVGGGEQYF TRBV9 NA once TRBJ2-7
TGCGCCAGCAGCTTGGGTGTACAGACAGAAGAGACCCAGTACTTC CASSLGVQTEETQYF TRBV5-1 NA NA TRBJ2-5
TGTGCCAGCAGCACCCAGACGGATCAGCCCCAGCATTTT CASSTQTDQPQHF TRBV7-2 NA NA TRBJ1-5
TGTGCCAGTAGCACCGACGGGGGAGGAAAACTGTTTTTT CASSTDGGGKLFF TRBV19 NA NA TRBJ1-4
TGTGCCAGCAGCTCCCTAGGACTCGGGGCTGAAGCTTTCTTT CASSSLGLGAEAFF TRBV21-1 NA NA TRBJ1-1
TGTGCCAGCAGCACGCGGACAGGGAACGGCTACACCTTC CASSTRTGNGYTF TRBV21-1 NA NA TRBJ1-2
TGTGCCAGCAGCTTGGCCCTGACAGGCTATGGCTACACCTTC CASSLALTGYGYTF TRBV5-4 NA NA TRBJ1-2
TGTGCCAGCAGCTGGGACCTCACAAGAGCATTCGAGCAGTACTTC CASSWDLTRAFEQYF TRBV27 NA NA TRBJ2-7